This TCR beta chain appears in the sequencing data of a study of T cell responses to AZD1222 COVID-19 vaccine. With respect to this clone: As yet, its antigen is unknown.

Study-wide results and caveats: AZD1222 recipients seropositive at baseline numbered only 5 or 6.

The assay was immunoSEQ multiplex PCR, and TCRdb's table has in-frame clones only and misses some. In the table there are over 100,000 clones, 75% to 90% of which are singletons. V lost 0 bases to trimming and J lost 4 bases; unmatched junction nucleotides: 6. CDR1 and CDR2 from the germline V gene are MGHRA and YSYEKL. The CDR3 has 16 residues. Material: peripheral blood, obtained on day 0 of AZD1222 vaccination. This TCR was recovered from an adult in good health. The chain uses TRBV4-1 and TRBJ2-1; 7 bases align to TRBD2. The CDR3 DNA sequence: TGCGCCAGCAGCCAAGATGGGTGGGGGGGTTACAATGAGCAGTTCTTC. It encodes CASSQDGWGGYNEQFF.